This T cell receptor beta chain was sequenced during a study of shared clonotypes between healthy human individuals. The wider study: Three plates were used per donor for CD4 naive, three for CD4 memory, two for CD8 naive and one for CD8 memory. Overall study results and limits: Incompleteness in sorted-subset sequencing, despite large depth, was shown by rarefaction.

Looked up from germline, CDR1 is SEHNR and CDR2 is FQNEAQ (reference sequence). The V gene end was trimmed by 5 bases and the J gene end by 3 bases; junction bases not matched to a gene: 13. The length of the CDR3 is 17 residues. For this clone: Its antigen is still unknown.

The protocol was immunoSEQ multiplex PCR, while the TCRdb copy is restricted to in-frame clones and leaves out a portion. This table has 2 million or so clones, about 95% appearing once. The sample was naive CD4+ T cells sorted from blood. Subset meaning: CD45RA+ positively selected. The chain links TRBV7-9 to TRBJ2-3; 8 bases fit TRBD2. The clonotype comes from a man between 18 and 29 years old in good health. Written as DNA, the CDR3 is TGTGCCAGCAGCAAAAGGGGGTTAGCGGGACTAACAGATACGCAGTATTTT. Its protein product is CASSKRGLAGLTDTQYF.